Reported below is one T cell receptor (beta chain). Antigen unknown. The data originate from a study of cytomegalovirus exposure and HLA in healthy donors. Whole-study findings and limits: Later work found most CMV-associated TCR beta chains apparently HLA-restricted.

The J segment lost 3 bases and the V segment lost 0 bases, leaving 12 bases of the junction unmatched. There are 21 residues in the CDR3. The germline CDR1 and CDR2 sequences are LNHDA and SQIVND (reference sequence). The primer mix had 60 Vbeta and 13 Jbeta primers. Sequencing was performed with immunoSEQ multiplex PCR; in TCRdb, only in-frame clones are kept and a portion is missing. Of over 90,000 clones in the sample, 81% were seen once. The sample was PBMCs. The clonotype originates from a man in his forties in good health and CMV-seropositive. The rearrangement links TRBV19 to TRBJ2-1; the match to TRBD2 covers 15 bases. The chain's CDR3 is CASSIDQGTSGRMTRYNEQFF. The CDR3, as DNA: TGTGCCAGTAGTATAGATCAAGGGACTAGCGGGAGGATGACCCGCTACAATGAGCAGTTCTTC.